This T cell receptor (beta chain) was sequenced during a study of cytomegalovirus exposure and HLA in healthy donors. Overall study: Clustering assigned 81% of the roughly 400 genotyped donors to the Caucasian-associated ancestry cluster.

This clone was observed a single time. Its matching antigen is unknown. Primers: 60 Vbeta forward and 13 Jbeta reverse. Clones were sequenced by immunoSEQ multiplex PCR, and TCRdb holds only the in-frame ones, with some missing. The profile shows 90,000 to 120,000 clones, about 70% of them singletons. All donors participated as healthy donors of bone marrow. Study-level results: Excluded were some V segments that proved indistinguishable, including TRBV6-2 and TRBV6-3. Most TCR sequences were rare, but some public TCRs occurred in many donors.

The V and J ends lost 6 bases and 3 bases, in that order; junction bases with no gene match: 11. The V gene's germline CDR1 is SGHRS and CDR2 YFSETQ. The CDR3 covers 16 residues. Sequenced sample: PBMCs. The origin of this receptor is a man aged 45-60 years in good health and CMV-seropositive. The chain is built from TRBV5-1 and TRBJ2-1; TRBD2 agrees at 8 bases. CDR3 loop: CASILIPGTSYNEQFF. CDR3 coding DNA: TGCGCCAGCATCCTGATCCCCGGGACTAGCTACAATGAGCAGTTCTTC.